The clone carrying this T cell receptor (beta chain) has just a few counts. The antigen is undetermined. The sample originates from a study of blood T cells in healthy people across ages. Study results and caveats: CMV status of donors was not determined, possibly confounding expanded clonotype changes.

Primed by a sample-barcoded 5' primer and a J-beta primer mix, a second PCR proceeded for roughly 6 to 12 cycles. MiXCR, applied by TCRdb to the 5' RACE reads, yields one record per CDR3 protein. The repertoire holds under 800,000 distinct CDR3 sequences, with approximately 43% as singletons. There are 14 residues in the CDR3. V lost 4 bases to trimming and J lost 0 bases, with 10 bases between them. Germline V gives CDR1 DFQATT, CDR2 SNEGSKA (reference sequence). The TCR sequence derives from a woman aged 55-70 years in good health. The V and J genes are TRBV20-1 and TRBJ2-1, with D maybe TRBD2 (7 bases). The specimen sequenced was blood. CDR3 sequence: CSAKGGASYNEQFF. The CDR3 DNA sequence: TGCAGTGCTAAAGGGGGGGCCTCCTACAATGAGCAGTTCTTC.